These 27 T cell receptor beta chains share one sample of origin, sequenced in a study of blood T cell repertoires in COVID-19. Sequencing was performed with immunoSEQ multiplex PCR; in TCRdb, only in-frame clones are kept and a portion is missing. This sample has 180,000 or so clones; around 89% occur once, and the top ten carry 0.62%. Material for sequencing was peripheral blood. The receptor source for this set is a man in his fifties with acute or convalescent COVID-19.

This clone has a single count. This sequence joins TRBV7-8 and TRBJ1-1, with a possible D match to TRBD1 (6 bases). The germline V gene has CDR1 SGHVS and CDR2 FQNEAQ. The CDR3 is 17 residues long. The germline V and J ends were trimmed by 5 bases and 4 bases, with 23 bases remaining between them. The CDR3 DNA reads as TGTGCCAGCAGCGTCAAAGCGGGACATAGTACCCGCACTGAAGCTTTCTTT. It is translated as CASSVKAGHSTRTEAFF.

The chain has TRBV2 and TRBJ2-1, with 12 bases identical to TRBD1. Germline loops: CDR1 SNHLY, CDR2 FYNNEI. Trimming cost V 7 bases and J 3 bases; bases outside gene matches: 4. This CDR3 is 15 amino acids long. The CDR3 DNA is TGTGCCAGCAACGGGGACAGGGGGCTCTACAATGAGCAGTTCTTC. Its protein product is CASNGDRGLYNEQFF.

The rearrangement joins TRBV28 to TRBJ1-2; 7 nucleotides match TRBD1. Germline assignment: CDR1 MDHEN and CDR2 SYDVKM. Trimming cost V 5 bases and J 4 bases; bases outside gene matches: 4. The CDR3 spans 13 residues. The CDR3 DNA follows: TGTGCCAGCAGTCAACAGGGGTCCTATGGCTACACCTTC. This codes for CASSQQGSYGYTF.

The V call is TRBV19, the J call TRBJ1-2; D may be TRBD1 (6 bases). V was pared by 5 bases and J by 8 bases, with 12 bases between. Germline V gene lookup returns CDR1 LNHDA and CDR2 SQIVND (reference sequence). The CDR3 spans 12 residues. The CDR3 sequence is CASSPHRDGYTF. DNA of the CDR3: TGTGCCAGTAGTCCTCACAGGGACGGCTACACCTTC.

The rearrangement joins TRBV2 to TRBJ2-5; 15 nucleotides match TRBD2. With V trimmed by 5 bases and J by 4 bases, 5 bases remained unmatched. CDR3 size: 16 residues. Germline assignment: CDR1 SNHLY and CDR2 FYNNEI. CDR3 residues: CASSFGLAGGRETQYF. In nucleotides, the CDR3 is TGTGCCAGCAGTTTCGGACTAGCGGGGGGGCGAGAGACCCAGTACTTC.

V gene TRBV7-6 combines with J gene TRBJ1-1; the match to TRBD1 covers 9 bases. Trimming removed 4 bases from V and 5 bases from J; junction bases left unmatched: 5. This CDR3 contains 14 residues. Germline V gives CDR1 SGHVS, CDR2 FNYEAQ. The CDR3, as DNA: TGTGCCAGCAGCTCCGGGACAGGGTGGACTGAAGCTTTCTTT. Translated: CASSSGTGWTEAFF.

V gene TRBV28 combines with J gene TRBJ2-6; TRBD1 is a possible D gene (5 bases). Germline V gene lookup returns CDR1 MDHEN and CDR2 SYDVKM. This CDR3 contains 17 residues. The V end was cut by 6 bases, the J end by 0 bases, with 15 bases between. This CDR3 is CASSSPRERSGANVLTF. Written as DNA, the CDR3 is TGTGCCAGCAGCTCCCCCAGGGAACGCTCTGGGGCCAACGTCCTGACTTTC.

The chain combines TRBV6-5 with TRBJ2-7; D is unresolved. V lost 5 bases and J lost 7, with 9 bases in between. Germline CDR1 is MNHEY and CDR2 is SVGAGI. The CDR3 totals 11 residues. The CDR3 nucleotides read TGTGCCAGCAGTACGGCGCGGGAGCAGTACGTC. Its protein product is CASSTAREQYV.

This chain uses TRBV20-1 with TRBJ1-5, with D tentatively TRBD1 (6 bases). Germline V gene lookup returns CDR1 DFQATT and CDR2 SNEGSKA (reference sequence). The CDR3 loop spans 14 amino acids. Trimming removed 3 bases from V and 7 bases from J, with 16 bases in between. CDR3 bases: TGCAGTGCTAGTAGGGGGGGAGGGGCCCAGCCCCAGCATTTT. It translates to CSASRGGGAQPQHF.

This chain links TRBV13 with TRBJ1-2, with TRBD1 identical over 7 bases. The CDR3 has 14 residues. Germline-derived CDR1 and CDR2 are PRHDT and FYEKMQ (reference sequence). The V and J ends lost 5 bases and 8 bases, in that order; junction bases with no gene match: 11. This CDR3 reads CASSRPIQGRGYTF. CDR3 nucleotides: TGTGCCAGCAGCCGTCCGATACAGGGGAGAGGCTACACCTTC.

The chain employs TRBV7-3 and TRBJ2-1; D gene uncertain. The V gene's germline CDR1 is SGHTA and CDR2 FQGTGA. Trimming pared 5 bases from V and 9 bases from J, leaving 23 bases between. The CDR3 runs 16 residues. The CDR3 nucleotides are TGTGCCAGCAGCCCGGGTCCCGGATTGATATTTGGTGAGCAGTTCTTC. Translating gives CASSPGPGLIFGEQFF.

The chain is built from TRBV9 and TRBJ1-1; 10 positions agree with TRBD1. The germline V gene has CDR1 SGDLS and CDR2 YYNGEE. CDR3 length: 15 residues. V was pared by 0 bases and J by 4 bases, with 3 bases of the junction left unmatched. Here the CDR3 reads CASSVDGDRGTEAFF. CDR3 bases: TGTGCCAGCAGCGTAGATGGGGACAGGGGCACTGAAGCTTTCTTT.

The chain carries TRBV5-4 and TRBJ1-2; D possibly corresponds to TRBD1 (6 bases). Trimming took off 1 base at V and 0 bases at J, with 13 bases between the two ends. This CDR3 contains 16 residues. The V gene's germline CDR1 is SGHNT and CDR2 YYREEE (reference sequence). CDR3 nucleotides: TGTGCCAGCAGCTTGCGGGGGGCAGGGTCTAACTATGGCTACACCTTC. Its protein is CASSLRGAGSNYGYTF.

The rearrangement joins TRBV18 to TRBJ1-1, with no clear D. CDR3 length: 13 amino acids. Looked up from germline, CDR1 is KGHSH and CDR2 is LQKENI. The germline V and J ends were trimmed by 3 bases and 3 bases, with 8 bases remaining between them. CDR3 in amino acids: CASSPNEDTEAFF. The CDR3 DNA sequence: TGTGCCAGCTCACCGAATGAGGACACTGAAGCTTTCTTT. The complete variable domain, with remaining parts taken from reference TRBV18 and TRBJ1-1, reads NAGVMQNPRHLVRRRGQEARLRCSPMKGHSHVYWYRQLPEEGLKFMVYLQKENIIDESGMPKERFSAEFPKEGPSILRIQQVVRGDSAAYFCASSPNEDTEAFFGQGTRLTVV.

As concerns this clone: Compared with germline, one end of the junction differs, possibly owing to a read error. CDR3 DNA sequence: TGTGCCACCAGTGATCCTACTAGCGGGGGGGGCACAAATACGCAGTATTTT. Its translation: CATSDPTSGGGTNTQYF. The chain uses TRBV24-1 and TRBJ2-3, with 13 bases matching TRBD2. From germline, CDR1 is KGHDR and CDR2 SFDVKD. The CDR3 is made up of 17 amino acids.

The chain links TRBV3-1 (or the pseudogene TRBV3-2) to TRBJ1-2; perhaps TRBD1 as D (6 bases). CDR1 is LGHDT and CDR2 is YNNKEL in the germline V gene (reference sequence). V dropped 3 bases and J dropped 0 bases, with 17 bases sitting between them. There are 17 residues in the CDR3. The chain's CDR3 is CASSQPQSQGPNYGYTF. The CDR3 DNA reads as TGTGCCAGCAGCCAGCCTCAATCTCAGGGGCCTAACTATGGCTACACCTTC.

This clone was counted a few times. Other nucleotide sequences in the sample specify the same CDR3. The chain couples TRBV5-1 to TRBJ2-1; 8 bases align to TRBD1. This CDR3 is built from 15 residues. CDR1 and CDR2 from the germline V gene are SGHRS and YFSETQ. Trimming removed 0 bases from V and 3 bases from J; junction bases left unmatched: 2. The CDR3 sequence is CASSLGTGNYNEQFF. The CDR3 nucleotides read TGCGCCAGCAGCTTGGGGACAGGGAACTACAATGAGCAGTTCTTC.

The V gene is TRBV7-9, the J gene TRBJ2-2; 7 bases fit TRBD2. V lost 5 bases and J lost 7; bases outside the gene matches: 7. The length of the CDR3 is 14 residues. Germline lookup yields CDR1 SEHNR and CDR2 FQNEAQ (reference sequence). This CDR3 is CASSVAGAGGELFF. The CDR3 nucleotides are TGTGCCAGCAGCGTGGCGGGAGCGGGCGGGGAGCTGTTTTTT. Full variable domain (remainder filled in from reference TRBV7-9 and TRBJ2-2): DTGVSQNPRHKITKRGQNVTFRCDPISEHNRLYWYRQTLGQGPEFLTYFQNEAQLEKSRLLSDRFSAERPKGSFSTLEIQRTEQGDSAMYLCASSVAGAGGELFFGEGSRLTVL.

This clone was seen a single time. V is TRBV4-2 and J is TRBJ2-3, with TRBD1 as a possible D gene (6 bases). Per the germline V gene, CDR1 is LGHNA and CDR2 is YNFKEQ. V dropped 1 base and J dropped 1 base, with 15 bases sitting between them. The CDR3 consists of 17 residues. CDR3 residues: CASSQVSTGSGTDTQYF. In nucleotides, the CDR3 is TGTGCCAGCAGCCAAGTTTCCACAGGGTCGGGCACAGATACGCAGTATTTT.

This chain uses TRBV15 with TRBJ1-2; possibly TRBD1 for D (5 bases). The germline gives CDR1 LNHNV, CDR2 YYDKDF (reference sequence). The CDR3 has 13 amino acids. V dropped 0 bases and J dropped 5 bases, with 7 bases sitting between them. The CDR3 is CATSRDREYGYTF. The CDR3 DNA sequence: TGTGCCACCAGCAGAGACAGGGAATATGGCTACACCTTC.

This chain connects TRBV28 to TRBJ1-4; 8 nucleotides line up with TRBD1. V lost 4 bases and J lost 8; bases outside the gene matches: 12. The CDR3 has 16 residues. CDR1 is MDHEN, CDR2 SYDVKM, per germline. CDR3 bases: TGTGCCAGCAGTTCAACAGGGGGAGTGAGGAGCGAAAAACTGTTTTTT. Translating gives CASSSTGGVRSEKLFF.

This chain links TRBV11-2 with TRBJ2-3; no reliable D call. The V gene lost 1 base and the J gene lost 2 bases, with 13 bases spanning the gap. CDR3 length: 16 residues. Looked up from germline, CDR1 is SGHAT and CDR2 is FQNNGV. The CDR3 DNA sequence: TGTGCCAGCAGCTTAGTTGGCAGGCCCGACACAGATACGCAGTATTTT. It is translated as CASSLVGRPDTDTQYF.

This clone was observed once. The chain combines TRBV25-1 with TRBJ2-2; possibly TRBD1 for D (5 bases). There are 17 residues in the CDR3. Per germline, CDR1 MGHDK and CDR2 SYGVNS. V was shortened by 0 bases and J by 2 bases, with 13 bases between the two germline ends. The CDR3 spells CASSEYSWGLNTGELFF. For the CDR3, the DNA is TGTGCCAGCAGTGAATATTCGTGGGGCCTCAACACCGGGGAGCTGTTTTTT.

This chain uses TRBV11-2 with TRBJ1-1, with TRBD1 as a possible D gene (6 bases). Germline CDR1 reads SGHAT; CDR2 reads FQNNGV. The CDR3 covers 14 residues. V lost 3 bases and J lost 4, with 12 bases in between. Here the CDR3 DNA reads TGTGCCAGCAGCTTGGGGGACATCGGCACTGAAGCTTTCTTT. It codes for CASSLGDIGTEAFF.

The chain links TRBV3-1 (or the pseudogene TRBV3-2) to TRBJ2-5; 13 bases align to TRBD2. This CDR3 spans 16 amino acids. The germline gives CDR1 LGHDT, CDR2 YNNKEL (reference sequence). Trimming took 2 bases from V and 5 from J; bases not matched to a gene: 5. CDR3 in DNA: TGTGCCAGCAGCCAAAGTGAGGGACTAGCGGGGGAGACCCAGTACTTC. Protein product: CASSQSEGLAGETQYF.

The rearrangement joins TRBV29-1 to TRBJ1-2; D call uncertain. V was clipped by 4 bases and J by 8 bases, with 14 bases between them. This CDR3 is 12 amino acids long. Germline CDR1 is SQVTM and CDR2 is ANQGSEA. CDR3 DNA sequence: TGCAGCGTTGGCCACGAACCCGGGGGCTACACCTTC. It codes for CSVGHEPGGYTF.

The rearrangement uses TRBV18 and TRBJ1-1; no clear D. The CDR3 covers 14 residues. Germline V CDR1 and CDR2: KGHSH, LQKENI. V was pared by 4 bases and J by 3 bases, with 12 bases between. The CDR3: CASSLRTGDTEAFF. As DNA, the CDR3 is TGTGCCAGCTCACTCCGTACCGGAGACACTGAAGCTTTCTTT. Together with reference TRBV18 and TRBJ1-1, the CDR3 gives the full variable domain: NAGVMQNPRHLVRRRGQEARLRCSPMKGHSHVYWYRQLPEEGLKFMVYLQKENIIDESGMPKERFSAEFPKEGPSILRIQQVVRGDSAAYFCASSLRTGDTEAFFGQGTRLTVV.